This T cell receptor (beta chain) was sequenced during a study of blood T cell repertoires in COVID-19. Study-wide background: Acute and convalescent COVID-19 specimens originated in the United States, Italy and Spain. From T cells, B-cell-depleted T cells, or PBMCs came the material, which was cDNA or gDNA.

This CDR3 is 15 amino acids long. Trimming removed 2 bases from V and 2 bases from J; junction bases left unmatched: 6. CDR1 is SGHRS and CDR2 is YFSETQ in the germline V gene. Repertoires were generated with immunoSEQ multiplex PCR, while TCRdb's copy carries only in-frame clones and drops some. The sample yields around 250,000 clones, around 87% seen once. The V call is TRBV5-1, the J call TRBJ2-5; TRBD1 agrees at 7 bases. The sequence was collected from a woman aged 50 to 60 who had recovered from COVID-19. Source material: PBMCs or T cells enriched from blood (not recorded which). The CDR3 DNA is TGCGCCAGCAGCTTTGCAGGGGGACCTCAAGAGACCCAGTACTTC. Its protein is CASSFAGGPQETQYF.